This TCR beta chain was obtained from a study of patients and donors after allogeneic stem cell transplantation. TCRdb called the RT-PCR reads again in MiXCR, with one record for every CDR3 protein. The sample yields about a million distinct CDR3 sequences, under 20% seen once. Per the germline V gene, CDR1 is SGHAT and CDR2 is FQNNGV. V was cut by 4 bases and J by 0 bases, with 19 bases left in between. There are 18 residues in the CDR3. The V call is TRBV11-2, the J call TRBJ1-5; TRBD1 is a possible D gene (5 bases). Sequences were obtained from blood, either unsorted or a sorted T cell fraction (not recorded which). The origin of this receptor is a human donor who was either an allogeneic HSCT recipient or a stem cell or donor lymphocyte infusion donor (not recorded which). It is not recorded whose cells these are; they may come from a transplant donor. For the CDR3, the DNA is TGTGCCAGCAGCTGGGGACGTGGCTCCGTGGATAGCAATCAGCCCCAGCATTTT. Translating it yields CASSWGRGSVDSNQPQHF.